This entry is about one TCR beta chain. This sample stems from a study of blood T cell repertoires in COVID-19. At the level of the study: Sites across the United States, Italy and Spain contributed samples from acute and convalescent COVID-19. PBMCs, B-cell-depleted T cells, or T cells were the source of the cDNA or gDNA that made up the material.

This CDR3 is 14 amino acids long. With 0 bases removed from V and 7 bases from J, the gap between germline ends came to 15 bases. Germline V gene lookup returns CDR1 GTSNPN and CDR2 SVGIG (reference sequence). Profiling relied on immunoSEQ multiplex PCR, and the TCRdb table lists in-frame clones only, not all of them. The sample lists roughly 200,000 clones; 80% to 90% were seen once. Input material: peripheral blood. The V and J genes are TRBV30 and TRBJ1-1; TRBD1 is a possible D gene (5 bases). The TCR originated in a man aged 18 to 30 with active or convalescent COVID-19. The DNA for the CDR3 is TGTGCCTGGAGTGTACTTCAGGGATTAGGTGAAGCTTTCTTT. This codes for CAWSVLQGLGEAFF.